This TCR beta chain was sequenced for a study of CD8+ T cells in alopecia areata. Once RNA had been extracted, it was reverse transcribed into cDNA to act as the sequencing template. Data came from immunoSEQ multiplex PCR; TCRdb stores just in-frame clones and leaves some out. The profile shows 150,000 to 200,000 clones, roughly 70% of them singletons. Treatment: oral pan-JAK inhibitor, 5-10 mg twice daily. V was trimmed by 3 bases and J by 13 bases, leaving 11 bases between them. The germline V gene encodes CDR1 SGDLS and CDR2 YYNGEE. This CDR3 comprises 12 residues. The TCR comes from a human donor with alopecia areata. The chain has TRBV9 and TRBJ1-6; a weak D match, TRBD1 (5 bases). Sequences were derived from CD4+ T cells sorted from blood, sampled around week 50, from a patient treated with tofacitinib. The CDR3 DNA reads TGTGCCAGCAGCGCCCGTGGGGGGCCCCTCCACTTT. It yields the protein CASSARGGPLHF.